Listed here is a single T cell receptor beta chain. Sequencing used immunoSEQ multiplex PCR; TCRdb keeps in-frame clones, though not all of them. This table has 30,000 to 40,000 clones, over 85% appearing once. Germline loops: CDR1 LGHNA, CDR2 YSLEER. V lost 0 bases and J lost 3; bases outside the gene matches: 11. The CDR3 covers 18 residues. The data stem from a study of T cell changes during pregnancy in multiple sclerosis. The TCR was taken from a female donor with multiple sclerosis, enrolled in a pregnancy study. The V gene is TRBV4-3, the J gene TRBJ1-1; 9 bases are a match to TRBD1. The source material was CD4+ T cells from peripheral blood mononuclear cells, sampled before pregnancy. In DNA form, the CDR3 reads TGCGCCAGCAGCCAAGATAACAGGGGGCTCAGGGGACACACTGAAGCTTTCTTT. Residues: CASSQDNRGLRGHTEAFF.